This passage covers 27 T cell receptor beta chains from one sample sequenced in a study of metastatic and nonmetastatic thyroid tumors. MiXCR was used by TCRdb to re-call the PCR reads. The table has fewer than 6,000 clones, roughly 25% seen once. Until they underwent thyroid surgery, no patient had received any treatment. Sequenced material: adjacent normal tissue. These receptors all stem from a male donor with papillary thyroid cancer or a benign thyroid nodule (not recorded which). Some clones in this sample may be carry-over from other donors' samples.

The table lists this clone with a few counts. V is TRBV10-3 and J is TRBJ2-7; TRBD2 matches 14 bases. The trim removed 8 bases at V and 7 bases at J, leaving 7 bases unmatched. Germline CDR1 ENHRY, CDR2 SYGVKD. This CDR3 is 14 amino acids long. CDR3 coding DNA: TGTGCCATCGGGGGACTAGCGGGGGAGGGAGAGCAGTACTTC. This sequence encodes CAIGGLAGEGEQYF.

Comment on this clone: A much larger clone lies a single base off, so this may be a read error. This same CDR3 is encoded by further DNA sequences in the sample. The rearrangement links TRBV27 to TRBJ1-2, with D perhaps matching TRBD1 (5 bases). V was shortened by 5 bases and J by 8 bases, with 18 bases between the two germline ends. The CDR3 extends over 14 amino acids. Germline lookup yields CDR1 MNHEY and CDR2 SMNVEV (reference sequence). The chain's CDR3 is CASSPRRESGGYTF. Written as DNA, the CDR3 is TGTGCCAGCAGTCCCCGCAGGGAGTCTGGGGGCTACACCTTC.

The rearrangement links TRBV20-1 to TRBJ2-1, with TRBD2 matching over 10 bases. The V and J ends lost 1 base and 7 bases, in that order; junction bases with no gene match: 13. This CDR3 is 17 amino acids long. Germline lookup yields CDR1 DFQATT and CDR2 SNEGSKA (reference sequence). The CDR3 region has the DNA TGCAGTGCTAGAGGTGGACCAGCTAGCGGGAGAAGGAATGAGCAGTTCTTC. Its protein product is CSARGGPASGRRNEQFF.

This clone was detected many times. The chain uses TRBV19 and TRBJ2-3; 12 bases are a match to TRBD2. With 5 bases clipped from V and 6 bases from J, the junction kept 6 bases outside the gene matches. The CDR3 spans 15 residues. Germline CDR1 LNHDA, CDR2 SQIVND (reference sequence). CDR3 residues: CASSLGLAGLDTQYF. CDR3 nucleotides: TGTGCCAGTAGTCTAGGACTAGCGGGGTTGGATACGCAGTATTTT.

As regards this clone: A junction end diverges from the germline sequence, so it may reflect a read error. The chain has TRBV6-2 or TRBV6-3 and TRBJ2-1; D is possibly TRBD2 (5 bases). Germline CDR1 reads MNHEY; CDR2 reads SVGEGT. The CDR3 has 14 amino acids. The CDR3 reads CPSSYASSYHEEFF. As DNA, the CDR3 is TGTCCCAGCAGTTACGCTAGCTCTTACCATGAGGAGTTCTTC.

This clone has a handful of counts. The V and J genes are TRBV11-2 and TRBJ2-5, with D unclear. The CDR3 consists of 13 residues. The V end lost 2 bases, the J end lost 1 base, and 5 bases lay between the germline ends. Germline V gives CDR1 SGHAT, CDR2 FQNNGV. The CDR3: CASSLNSQETQYF. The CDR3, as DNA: TGTGCCAGCAGCTTAAACAGCCAAGAGACCCAGTACTTC. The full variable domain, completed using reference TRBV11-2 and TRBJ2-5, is EAGVAQSPRYKIIEKRQSVAFWCNPISGHATLYWYQQILGQGPKLLIQFQNNGVVDDSQLPKDRFSAERLKGVDSTLKIQPAKLEDSAVYLCASSLNSQETQYFGPGTRLLVL.

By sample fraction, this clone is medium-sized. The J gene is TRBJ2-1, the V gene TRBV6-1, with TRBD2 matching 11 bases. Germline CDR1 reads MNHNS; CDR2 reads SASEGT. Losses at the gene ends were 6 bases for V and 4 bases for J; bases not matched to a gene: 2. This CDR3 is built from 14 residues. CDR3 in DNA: TGTGCCAGCAGGCCTAGCGGGGGGTACAATGAGCAGTTCTTC. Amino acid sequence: CASRPSGGYNEQFF.

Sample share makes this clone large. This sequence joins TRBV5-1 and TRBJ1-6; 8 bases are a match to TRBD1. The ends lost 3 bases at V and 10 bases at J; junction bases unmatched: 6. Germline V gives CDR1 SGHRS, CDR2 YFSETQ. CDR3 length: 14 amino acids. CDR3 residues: CASSWTGLGSPLHF. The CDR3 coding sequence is TGCGCCAGCAGCTGGACAGGGTTGGGCTCACCCCTCCACTTT.

The chain's CDR3 is CASEITPSGANVLTF. CDR3 in DNA: TGTGCCAGCGAGATAACCCCCTCTGGGGCCAACGTCCTGACTTTC. The chain has TRBV6-1 and TRBJ2-6; D not certain. CDR1 is MNHNS, CDR2 SASEGT, per germline. This CDR3 is built from 15 residues. The V and J ends lost 8 bases and 0 bases respectively, with 11 bases between them.

CDR3 DNA sequence: TGTGCCAGTAGTATTAAGGGAGGGAACTACAATGAGCAGTTCTTC. This sequence encodes CASSIKGGNYNEQFF. J is TRBJ2-1 and V is TRBV19; 7 bases match TRBD2. From germline, CDR1 is LNHDA and CDR2 SQIVND (reference sequence). J lost 3 bases, V lost 3 bases, and 5 bases had no gene match. This CDR3 region has 15 residues.

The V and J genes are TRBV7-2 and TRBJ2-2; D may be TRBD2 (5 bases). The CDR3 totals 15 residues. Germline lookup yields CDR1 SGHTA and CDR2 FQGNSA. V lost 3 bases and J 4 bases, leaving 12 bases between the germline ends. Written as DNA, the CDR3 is TGTGCCAGCAGCTTGGTGGGAGCGGTCACCGGGGAGCTGTTTTTT. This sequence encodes CASSLVGAVTGELFF. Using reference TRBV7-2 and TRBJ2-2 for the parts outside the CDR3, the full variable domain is GAGVSQSPSNKVTEKGKDVELRCDPISGHTALYWYRQSLGQGLEFLIYFQGNSAPDKSGLPSDRFSAERTGGSVSTLTIQRTQQEDSAVYLCASSLVGAVTGELFFGEGSRLTVL.

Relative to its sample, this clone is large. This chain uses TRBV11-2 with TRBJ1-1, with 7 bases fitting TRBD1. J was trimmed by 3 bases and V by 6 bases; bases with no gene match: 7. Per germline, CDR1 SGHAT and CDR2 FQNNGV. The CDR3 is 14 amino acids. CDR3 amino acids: CASRSGGGYTEAFF. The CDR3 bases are TGTGCCAGCAGGTCAGGGGGAGGTTACACTGAAGCTTTCTTT.

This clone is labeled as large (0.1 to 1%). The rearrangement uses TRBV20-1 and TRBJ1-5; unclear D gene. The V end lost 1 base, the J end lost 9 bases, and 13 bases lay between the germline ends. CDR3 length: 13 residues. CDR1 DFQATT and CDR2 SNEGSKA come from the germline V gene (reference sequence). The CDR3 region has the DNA TGCAGTGCTAGAGTAGCGGGTCCGGGGCCCCAGCATTTT. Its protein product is CSARVAGPGPQHF.

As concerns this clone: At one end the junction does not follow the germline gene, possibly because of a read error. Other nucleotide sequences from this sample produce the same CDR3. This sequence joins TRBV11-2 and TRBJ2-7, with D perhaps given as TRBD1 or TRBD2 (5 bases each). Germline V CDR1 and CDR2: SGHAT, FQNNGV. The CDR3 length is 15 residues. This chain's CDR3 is CASSHEPGPSYEQYF. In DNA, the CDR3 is TGTGCTAGCAGCCATGAACCGGGACCCTCCTACGAGCAGTACTTC.

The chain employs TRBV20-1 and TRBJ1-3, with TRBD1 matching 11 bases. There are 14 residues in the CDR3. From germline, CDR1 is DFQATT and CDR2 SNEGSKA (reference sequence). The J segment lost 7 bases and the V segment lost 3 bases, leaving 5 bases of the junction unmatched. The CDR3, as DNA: TGCAGTGCTAGCCTGGACAGGGGGCAGAACACCATATATTTT. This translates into CSASLDRGQNTIYF.

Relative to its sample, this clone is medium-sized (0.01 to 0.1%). CDR3 amino acids: CATSRGGGGNQPQHF. CDR3 sequence (DNA): TGTGCCACCTCACGGGGGGGAGGGGGCAATCAGCCCCAGCATTTT. The genes are TRBV10-3 and TRBJ1-5; tentative D call: TRBD1 (5 bases). The CDR3 loop spans 15 amino acids. Germline V gene sequence: CDR1 ENHRY, CDR2 SYGVKD. With 10 bases removed from V and 2 bases from J, the gap between germline ends came to 18 bases.

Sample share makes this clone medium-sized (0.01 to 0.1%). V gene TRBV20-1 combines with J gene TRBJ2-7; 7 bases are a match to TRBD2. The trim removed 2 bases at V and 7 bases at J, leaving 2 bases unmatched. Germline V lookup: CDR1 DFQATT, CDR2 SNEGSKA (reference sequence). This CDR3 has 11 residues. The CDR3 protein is CSARRGGEQYF. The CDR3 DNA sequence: TGCAGTGCTAGAAGGGGAGGGGAGCAGTACTTC.

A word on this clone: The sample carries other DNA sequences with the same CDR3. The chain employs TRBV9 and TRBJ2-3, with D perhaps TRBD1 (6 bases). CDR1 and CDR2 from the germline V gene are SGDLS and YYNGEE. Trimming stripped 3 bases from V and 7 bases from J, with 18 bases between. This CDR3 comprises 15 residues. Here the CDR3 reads CASSASGTLGHTQYF. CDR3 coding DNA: TGTGCCAGCAGCGCTTCCGGGACACTGGGCCATACGCAGTATTTT.

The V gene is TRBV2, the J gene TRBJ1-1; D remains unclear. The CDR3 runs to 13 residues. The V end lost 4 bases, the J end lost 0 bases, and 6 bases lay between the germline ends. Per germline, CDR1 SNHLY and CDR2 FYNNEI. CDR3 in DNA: TGTGCCAGCAGTGCCGTCATGAACACTGAAGCTTTCTTT. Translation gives CASSAVMNTEAFF.

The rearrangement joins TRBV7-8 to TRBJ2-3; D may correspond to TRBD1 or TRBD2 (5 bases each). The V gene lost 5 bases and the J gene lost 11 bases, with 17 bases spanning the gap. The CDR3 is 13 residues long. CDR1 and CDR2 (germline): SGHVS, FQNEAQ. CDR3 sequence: CASSPGTRLGQYF. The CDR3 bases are TGTGCCAGCAGCCCAGGGACCCGTTTGGGGCAGTATTTT. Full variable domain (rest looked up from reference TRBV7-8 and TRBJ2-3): GAGVSQSPRYKVAKRGQDVALRCDPISGHVSLFWYQQALGQGPEFLTYFQNEAQLDKSGLPSDRFFAERPEGSVSTLKIQRTQQEDSAVYLCASSPGTRLGQYFGPGTRLTVL.

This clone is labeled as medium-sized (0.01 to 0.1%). The CDR3 region has the DNA TGCAGCGTCTATTGGGAAACCGGGGAGCTGTTTTTT. Residues: CSVYWETGELFF. V usage is TRBV29-1 and J usage is TRBJ2-2; D remains ambiguous. V lost 6 bases, J lost 5 bases, and 10 bases lay in between. CDR3 length: 12 residues. Germline V gene data show CDR1 as SQVTM and CDR2 as ANQGSEA.

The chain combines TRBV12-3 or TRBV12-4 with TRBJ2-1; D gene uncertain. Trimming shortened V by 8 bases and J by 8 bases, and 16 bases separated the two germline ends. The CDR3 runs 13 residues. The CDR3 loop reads CASGFARLDEQFF. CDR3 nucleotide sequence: TGTGCCAGCGGCTTTGCTCGTCTCGATGAGCAGTTCTTC.

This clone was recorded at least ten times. The CDR3 bases are TGTGCCAGCAGTTACCTCACTAGCGGGAGCTCTCGCGACAATGAGCAGTTCTTC. It specifies CASSYLTSGSSRDNEQFF. The J gene is TRBJ2-1, the V gene TRBV6-5, with 11 bases fitting TRBD2. Germline V gene lookup returns CDR1 MNHEY and CDR2 SVGAGI. This CDR3 has 18 amino acids. Trimming cost V 2 bases and J 5 bases; bases outside gene matches: 11.

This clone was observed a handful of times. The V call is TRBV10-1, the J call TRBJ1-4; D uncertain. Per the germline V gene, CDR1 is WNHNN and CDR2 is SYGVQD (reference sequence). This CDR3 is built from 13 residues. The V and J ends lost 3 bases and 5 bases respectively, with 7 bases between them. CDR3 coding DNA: TGCGCCAGCAGTGAAGACGGCAATGAAAAACTGTTTTTT. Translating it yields CASSEDGNEKLFF.

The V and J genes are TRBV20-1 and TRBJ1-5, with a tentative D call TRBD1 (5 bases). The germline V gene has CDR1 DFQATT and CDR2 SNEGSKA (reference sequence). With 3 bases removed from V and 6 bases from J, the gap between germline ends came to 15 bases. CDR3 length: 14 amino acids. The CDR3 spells CSARPGPSSQPQHF. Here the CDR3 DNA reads TGCAGTGCTAGGCCGGGACCGTCCAGTCAGCCCCAGCATTTT.

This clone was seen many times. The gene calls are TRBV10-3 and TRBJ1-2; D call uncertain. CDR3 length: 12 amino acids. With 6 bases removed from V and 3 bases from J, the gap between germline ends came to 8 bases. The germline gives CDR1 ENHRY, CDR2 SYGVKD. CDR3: CAIRAYDYGYTF. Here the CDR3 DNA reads TGTGCCATCAGAGCTTACGACTATGGCTACACCTTC.

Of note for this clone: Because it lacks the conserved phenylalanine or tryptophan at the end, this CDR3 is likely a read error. CDR3 sequence reads: CASSQENGVAGGRQETQYL. DNA for the CDR3: TGTGCCAGCAGCCAAGAGAACGGGGTAGCGGGGGGAAGGCAAGAGACCCAGTACCTC. The chain has TRBV4-2 and TRBJ2-5; 10 bases agree with TRBD2. This CDR3 contains 19 residues. The V and J ends lost 0 bases and 2 bases, in that order; junction bases with no gene match: 12. CDR1 and CDR2 (germline): LGHNA, YNFKEQ.